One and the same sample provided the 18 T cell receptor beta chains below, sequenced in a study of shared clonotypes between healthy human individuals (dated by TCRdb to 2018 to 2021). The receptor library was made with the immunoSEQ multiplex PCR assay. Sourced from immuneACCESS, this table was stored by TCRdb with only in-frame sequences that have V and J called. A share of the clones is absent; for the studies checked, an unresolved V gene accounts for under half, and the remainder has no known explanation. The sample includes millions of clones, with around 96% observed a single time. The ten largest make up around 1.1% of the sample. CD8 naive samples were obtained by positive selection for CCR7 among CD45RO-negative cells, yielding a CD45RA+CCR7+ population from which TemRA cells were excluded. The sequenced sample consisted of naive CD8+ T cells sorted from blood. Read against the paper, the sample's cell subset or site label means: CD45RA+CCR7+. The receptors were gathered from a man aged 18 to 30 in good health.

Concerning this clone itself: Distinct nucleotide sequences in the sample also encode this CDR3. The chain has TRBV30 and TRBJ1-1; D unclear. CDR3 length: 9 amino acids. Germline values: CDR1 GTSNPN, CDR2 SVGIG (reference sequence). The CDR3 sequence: CAFGTEAFF. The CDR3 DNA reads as TGTGCTTTTGGCACTGAAGCTTTCTTT. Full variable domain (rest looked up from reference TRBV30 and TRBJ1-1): SQTIHQWPATLVQPVGSPLSLECTVEGTSNPNLYWYRQAAGRGLQLLFYSVGIGQISSEVPQNLSASRPQDRQFILSSKKLLLSDSGFYLCAFGTEAFFGQGTRLTVV.

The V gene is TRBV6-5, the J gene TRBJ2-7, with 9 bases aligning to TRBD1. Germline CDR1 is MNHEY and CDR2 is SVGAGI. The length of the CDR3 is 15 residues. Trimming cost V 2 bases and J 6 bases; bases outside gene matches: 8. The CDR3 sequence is CASSYEGQGSAEQYF. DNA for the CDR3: TGTGCCAGCAGTTACGAAGGACAGGGGAGTGCCGAGCAGTACTTC.

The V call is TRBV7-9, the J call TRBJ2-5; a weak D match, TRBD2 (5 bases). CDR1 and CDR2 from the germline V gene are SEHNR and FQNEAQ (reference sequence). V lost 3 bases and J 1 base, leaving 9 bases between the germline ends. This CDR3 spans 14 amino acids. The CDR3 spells CASSFGVAQETQYF. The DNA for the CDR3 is TGTGCCAGCAGCTTCGGGGTAGCCCAAGAGACCCAGTACTTC.

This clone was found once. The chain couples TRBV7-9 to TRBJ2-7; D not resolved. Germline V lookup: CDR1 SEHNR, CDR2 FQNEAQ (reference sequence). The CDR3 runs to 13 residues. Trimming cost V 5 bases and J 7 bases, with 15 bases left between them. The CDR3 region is CASSPKPGREQYF. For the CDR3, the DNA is TGTGCCAGCAGCCCTAAGCCGGGTCGTGAGCAGTACTTC.

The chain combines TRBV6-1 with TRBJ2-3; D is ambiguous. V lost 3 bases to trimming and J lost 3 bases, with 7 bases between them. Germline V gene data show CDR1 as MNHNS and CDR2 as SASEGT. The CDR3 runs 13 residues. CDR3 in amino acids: CASSEYQTDTQYF. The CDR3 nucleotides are TGTGCCAGCAGTGAGTACCAAACAGATACGCAGTATTTT.

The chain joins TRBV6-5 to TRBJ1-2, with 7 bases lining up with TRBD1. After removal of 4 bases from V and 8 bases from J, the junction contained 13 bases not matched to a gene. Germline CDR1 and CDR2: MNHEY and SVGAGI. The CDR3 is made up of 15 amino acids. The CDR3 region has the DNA TGTGCCAGCAGTTTCGGGACAGAAGGGTCACGCGGCTACACCTTC. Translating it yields CASSFGTEGSRGYTF.

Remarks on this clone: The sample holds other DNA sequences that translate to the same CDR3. In nucleotides, the CDR3 is TGTGCCTGGAGTGGCAAGACCTACGAGCAGTACTTC. This gives the protein CAWSGKTYEQYF. The rearrangement uses TRBV30 and TRBJ2-7; D ambiguous. The CDR3 runs to 12 residues. Germline lookup yields CDR1 GTSNPN and CDR2 SVGIG (reference sequence). V lost 1 base to trimming and J lost 2 bases, with 6 bases between them.

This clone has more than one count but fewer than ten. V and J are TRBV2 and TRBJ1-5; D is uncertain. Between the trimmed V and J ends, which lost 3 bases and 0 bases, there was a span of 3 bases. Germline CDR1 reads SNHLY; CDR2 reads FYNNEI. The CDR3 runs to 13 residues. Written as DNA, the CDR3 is TGTGCCAGCAGTGACACTAGCAATCAGCCCCAGCATTTT. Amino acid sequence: CASSDTSNQPQHF.

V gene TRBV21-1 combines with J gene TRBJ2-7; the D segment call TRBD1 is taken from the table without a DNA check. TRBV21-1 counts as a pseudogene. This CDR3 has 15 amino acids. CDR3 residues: CASSEDSGNYYEQYF. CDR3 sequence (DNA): TGTGCCAGCAGCGAGGACAGTGGGAACTACTACGAGCAGTACTTC.

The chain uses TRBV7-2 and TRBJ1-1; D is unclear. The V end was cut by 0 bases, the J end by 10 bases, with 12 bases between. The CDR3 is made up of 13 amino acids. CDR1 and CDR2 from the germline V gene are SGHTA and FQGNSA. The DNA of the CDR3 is TGTGCCAGCAGCTTAGCGCTAAGGGCGGGAGCTTTCTTT. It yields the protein CASSLALRAGAFF.

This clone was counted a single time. The CDR3 sequence: CASSPPDGFNEKLFF. The CDR3 nucleotides are TGTGCCAGCTCACCACCGGACGGATTTAATGAAAAACTGTTTTTT. The V gene is TRBV18, the J gene TRBJ1-4; D is uncertain. Trimming pared 0 bases from V and 4 bases from J, leaving 9 bases between. Looked up from germline, CDR1 is KGHSH and CDR2 is LQKENI. This CDR3 contains 15 residues.

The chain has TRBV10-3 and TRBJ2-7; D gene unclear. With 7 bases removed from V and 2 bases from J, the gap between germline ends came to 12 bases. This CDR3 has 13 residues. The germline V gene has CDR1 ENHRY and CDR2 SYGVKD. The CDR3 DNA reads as TGTGCCATCAAAGAGGATTCAGCCTACGAGCAGTACTTC. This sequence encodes CAIKEDSAYEQYF.

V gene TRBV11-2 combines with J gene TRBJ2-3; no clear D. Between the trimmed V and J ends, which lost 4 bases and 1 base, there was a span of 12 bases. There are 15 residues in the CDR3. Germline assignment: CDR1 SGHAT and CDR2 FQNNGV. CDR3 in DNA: TGTGCCAGCAGCTCGACACTTGACGGCACAGATACGCAGTATTTT. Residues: CASSSTLDGTDTQYF.

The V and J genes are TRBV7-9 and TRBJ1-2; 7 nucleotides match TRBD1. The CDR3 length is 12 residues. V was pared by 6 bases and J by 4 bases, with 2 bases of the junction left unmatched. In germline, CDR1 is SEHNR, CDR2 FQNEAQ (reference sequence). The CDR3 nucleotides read TGTGCCAGCAGTGACAGGGTCTATGGCTACACCTTC. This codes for CASSDRVYGYTF.

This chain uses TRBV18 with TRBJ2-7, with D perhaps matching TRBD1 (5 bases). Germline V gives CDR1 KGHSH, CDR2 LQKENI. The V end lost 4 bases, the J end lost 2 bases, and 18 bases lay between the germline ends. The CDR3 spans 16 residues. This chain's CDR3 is CASSLPPGPRAYEQYF. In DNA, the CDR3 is TGTGCCAGCTCACTACCCCCGGGTCCCAGGGCCTACGAGCAGTACTTC.

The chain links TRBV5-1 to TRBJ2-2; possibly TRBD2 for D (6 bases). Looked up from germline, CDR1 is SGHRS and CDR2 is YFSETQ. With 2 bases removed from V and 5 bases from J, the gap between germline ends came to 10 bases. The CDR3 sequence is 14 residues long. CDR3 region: CASSFRGGTGELFF. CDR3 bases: TGCGCCAGCAGCTTCCGGGGAGGTACCGGGGAGCTGTTTTTT.

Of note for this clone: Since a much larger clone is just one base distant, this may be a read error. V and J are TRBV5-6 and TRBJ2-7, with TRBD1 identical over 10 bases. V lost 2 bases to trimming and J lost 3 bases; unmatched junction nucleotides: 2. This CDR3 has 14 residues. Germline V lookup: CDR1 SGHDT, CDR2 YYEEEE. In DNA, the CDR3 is TGTGCCAGCAGCTTAGGGACAGGGGTCTACGAGCAGTACTTC. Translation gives CASSLGTGVYEQYF.

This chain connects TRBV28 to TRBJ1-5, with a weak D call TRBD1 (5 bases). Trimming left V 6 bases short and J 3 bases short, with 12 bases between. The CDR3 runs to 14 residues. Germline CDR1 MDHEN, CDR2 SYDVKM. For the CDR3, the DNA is TGTGCCAGCAGCTCCGACGGACACAATCAGCCCCAGCATTTT. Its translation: CASSSDGHNQPQHF.